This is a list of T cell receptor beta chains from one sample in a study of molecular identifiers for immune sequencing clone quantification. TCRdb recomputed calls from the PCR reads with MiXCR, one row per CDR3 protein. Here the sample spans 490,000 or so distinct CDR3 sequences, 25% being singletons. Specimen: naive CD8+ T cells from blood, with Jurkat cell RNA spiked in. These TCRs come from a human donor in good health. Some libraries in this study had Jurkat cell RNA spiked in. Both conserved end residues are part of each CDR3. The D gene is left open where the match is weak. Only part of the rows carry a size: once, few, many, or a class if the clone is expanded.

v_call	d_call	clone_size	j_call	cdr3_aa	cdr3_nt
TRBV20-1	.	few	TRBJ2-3	CSARDSLYGTDTQYF	TGCAGTGCTAGAGATTCCCTATACGGAACAGATACGCAGTATTTT
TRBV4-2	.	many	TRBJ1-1	CASSQDLGLDTEAFF	TGTGCCAGCAGCCAAGATTTAGGTTTGGACACTGAAGCTTTCTTT
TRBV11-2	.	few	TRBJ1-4	CASSSEGRDNEKLFF	TGTGCCAGCAGCTCGGAGGGCAGAGATAATGAAAAACTGTTTTTT
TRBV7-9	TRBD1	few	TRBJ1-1	CASSPWRGQPNTEAFF	TGTGCCAGCAGCCCCTGGCGGGGACAGCCCAACACTGAAGCTTTCTTT
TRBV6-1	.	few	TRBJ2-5	CASMRFGETQYF	TGTGCCAGCATGAGGTTTGGAGAGACCCAGTACTTC
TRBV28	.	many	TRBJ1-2	CASSLYGVGYTF	TGTGCCAGCAGTTTATATGGAGTTGGCTACACCTTC
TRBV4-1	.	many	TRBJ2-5	CASRASRYQETQYF	TGCGCCAGCAGGGCTAGCCGTTACCAAGAGACCCAGTACTTC
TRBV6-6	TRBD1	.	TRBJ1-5	CASSYSPGTGSFRDSNQPQHF	TGTGCCAGCAGTTATTCGCCGGGGACAGGGTCATTCCGGGATAGCAATCAGCCCCAGCATTTT
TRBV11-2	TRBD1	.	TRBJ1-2	CASSQMDPGGFYGYTF	TGTGCCAGCAGCCAGATGGATCCAGGGGGTTTCTATGGCTACACCTTC
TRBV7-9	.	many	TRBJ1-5	CASNQGSHQPQHF	TGTGCCAGCAATCAGGGGTCGCATCAGCCCCAGCATTTT
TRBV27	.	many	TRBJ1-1	CASSFDGQEAFF	TGTGCCAGCAGTTTTGATGGCCAGGAAGCTTTCTTT
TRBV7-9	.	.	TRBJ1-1	CASRLVGTETFF	TGTGCCAGCCGCTTAGTAGGCACCGAAACTTTCTTT
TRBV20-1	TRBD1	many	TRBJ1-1	CSARGRTGRAEAFF	TGCAGTGCTAGGGGGAGGACAGGGCGCGCTGAAGCTTTCTTT
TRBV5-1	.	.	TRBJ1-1	CASSLAAADTEAFF	TGCGCCAGCAGCTTGGCCGCGGCCGACACTGAAGCTTTCTTT
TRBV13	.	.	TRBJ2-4	CASSLRALAKNIQYF	TGTGCCAGCAGCTTAAGGGCCTTAGCCAAAAACATTCAGTACTTC
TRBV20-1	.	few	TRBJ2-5	CSARVPFQETQYF	TGCAGTGCTAGAGTTCCATTCCAAGAGACCCAGTACTTC
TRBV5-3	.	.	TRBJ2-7	CASSSPIEFSYGQYF	TGTGCCAGCAGCTCCCCCATAGAGTTCTCCTACGGGCAGTACTTC
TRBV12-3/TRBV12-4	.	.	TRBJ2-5	CASSLMTPRTKMYF	TGTGCCAGCAGCCTAATGACCCCGCGCACCAAAATGTACTTC
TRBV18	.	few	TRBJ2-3	CASSPPVRGPFTDTQYF	TGTGCCAGCTCACCACCGGTTCGGGGGCCGTTCACAGATACGCAGTATTTT
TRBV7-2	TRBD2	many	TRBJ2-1	CASSLVPLAGAHNEQFF	TGTGCCAGCAGCTTAGTGCCCCTAGCGGGTGCCCACAATGAGCAGTTCTTC
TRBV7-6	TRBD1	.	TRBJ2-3	CASSFGTGGDTQCF	TGTGCCAGCAGCTTTGGGACAGGGGGAGATACGCAGTGTTTT
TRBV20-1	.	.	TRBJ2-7	CSARGLEKSYEQYF	TGCAGTGCTAGAGGACTAGAGAAATCCTACGAGCAGTACTTC
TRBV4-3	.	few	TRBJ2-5	CASSQAGGDQTQYF	TGCGCCAGCAGCCAGGCAGGGGGGGATCAGACCCAGTACTTC